This T cell receptor (beta chain) was sequenced in a study of blood T cell repertoires in COVID-19. Study at large: PBMCs, B-cell-depleted T cells, or T cells were the source of the cDNA or gDNA that made up the material.

Between the trimmed V and J ends, which lost 0 bases and 0 bases, there was a span of 12 bases. The CDR3 spans 16 residues. Germline assignment: CDR1 SGHRS and CDR2 YFSETQ. Original processing methods: Reference gene primers were amplified, and this amplification served to estimate nucleated cell counts. Sequenced by immunoSEQ multiplex PCR; TCRdb stores in-frame clones only, minus some. D and trimming were read from the DNA, whereas the V and J calls and clone size are those reported in that table. The sample contains some 200,000 clones, around 81% of which appear only once. The chain links TRBV5-1 to TRBJ2-5, with a possible D match to TRBD1 (6 bases). The source of this sequence is a woman between 35 and 50 years old with acute COVID-19. The sequenced material came from PBMCs or T cells enriched from blood (not recorded which). The CDR3 loop is CASSLGGGANQETQYF. The CDR3 DNA is TGCGCCAGCAGCTTGGGAGGGGGAGCTAACCAAGAGACCCAGTACTTC. Looking up the rest from reference TRBV5-1 and TRBJ2-5 gives the full variable domain: KAGVTQTPRYLIKTRGQQVTLSCSPISGHRSVSWYQQTPGQGLQFLFEYFSETQRNKGNFPGRFSGRQFSNSRSEMNVSTLELGDSALYLCASSLGGGANQETQYFGPGTRLLVL.